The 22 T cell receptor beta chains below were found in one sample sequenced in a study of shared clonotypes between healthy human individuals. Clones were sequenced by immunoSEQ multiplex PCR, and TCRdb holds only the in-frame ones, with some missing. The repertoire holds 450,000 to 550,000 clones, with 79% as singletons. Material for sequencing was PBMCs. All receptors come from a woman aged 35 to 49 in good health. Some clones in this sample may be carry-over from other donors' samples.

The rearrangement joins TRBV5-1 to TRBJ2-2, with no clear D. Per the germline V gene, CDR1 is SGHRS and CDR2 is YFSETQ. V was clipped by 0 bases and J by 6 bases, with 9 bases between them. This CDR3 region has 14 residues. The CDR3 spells CASSLVSGAGELFF. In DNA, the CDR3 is TGCGCCAGCAGCTTGGTTTCTGGGGCCGGGGAGCTGTTTTTT.

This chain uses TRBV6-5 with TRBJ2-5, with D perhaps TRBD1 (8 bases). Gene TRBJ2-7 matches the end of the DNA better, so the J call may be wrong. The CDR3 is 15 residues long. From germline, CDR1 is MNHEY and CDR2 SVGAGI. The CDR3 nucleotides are TGTGCCAGCAGCCCGACAGGGGAGGGCTCCTACGAGCAGTACTTC. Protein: CASSPTGEGSYEQYF.

The CDR3 bases are TGTGCCAGCAGTGAGAGGGTGGGCTCCTACAATGAGCAGTTCTTC. The encoded protein is CASSERVGSYNEQFF. The chain is built from TRBV2 and TRBJ2-1; a possible D gene is TRBD2 (5 bases). From germline, CDR1 is SNHLY and CDR2 FYNNEI. The CDR3 loop spans 15 amino acids. V lost 3 bases, J lost 0 bases, and 9 bases lay in between.

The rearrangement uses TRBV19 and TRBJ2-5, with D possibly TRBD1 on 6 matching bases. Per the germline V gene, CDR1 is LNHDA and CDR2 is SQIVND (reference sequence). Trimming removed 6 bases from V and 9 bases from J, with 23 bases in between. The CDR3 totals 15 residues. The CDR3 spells CASSFVSAGEKAQYF. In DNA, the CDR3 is TGTGCCAGTAGCTTCGTTTCGGCAGGGGAAAAGGCCCAGTACTTC.

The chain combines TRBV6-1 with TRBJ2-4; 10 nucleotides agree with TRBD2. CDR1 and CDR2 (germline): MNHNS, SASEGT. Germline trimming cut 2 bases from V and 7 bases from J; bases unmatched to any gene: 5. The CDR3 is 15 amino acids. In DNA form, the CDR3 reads TGTGCCAGCAGTGAACTAGCGGGAGAGGGTAACATTCAGTACTTC. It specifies CASSELAGEGNIQYF.

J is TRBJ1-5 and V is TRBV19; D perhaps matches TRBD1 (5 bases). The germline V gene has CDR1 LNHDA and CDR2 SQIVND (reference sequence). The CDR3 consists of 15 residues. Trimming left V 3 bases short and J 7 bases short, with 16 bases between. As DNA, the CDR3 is TGTGCCAGTAGTATTGAGGCAGGGCGCAGGCAGCCCCAGCATTTT. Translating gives CASSIEAGRRQPQHF.

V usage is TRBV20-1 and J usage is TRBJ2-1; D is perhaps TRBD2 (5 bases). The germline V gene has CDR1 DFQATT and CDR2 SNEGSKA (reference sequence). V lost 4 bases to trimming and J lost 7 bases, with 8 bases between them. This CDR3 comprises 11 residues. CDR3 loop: CSATGWNEQFF. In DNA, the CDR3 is TGCAGTGCTACGGGGTGGAATGAGCAGTTCTTC.

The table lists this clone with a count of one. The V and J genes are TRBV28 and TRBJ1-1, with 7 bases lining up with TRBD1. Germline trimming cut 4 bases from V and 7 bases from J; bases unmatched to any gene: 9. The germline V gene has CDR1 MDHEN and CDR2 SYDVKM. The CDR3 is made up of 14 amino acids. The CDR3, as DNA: TGTGCCAGCAGTTCCAACAGGGGTATCATTGAAGCTTTCTTT. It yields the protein CASSSNRGIIEAFF.

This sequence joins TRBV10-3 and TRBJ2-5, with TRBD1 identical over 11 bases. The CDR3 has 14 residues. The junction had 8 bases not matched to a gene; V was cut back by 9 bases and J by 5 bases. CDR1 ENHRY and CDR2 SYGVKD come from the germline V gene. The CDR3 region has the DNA TGTGCCATAGCCGGGACAGGGGGTGTGGAGACCCAGTACTTC. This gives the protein CAIAGTGGVETQYF.

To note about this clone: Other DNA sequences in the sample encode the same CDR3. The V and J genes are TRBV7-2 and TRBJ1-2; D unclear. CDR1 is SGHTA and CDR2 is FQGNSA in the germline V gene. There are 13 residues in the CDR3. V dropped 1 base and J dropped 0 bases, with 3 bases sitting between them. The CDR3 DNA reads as TGTGCCAGCAGCTTAGGAGCTAACTATGGCTACACCTTC. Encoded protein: CASSLGANYGYTF.

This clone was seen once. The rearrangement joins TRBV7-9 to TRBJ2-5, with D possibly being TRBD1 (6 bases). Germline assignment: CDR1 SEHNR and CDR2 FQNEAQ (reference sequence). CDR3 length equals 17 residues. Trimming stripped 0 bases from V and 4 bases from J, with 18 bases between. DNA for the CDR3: TGTGCCAGCAGCTTAGCGCTGGGGATGACAGGTGGAGAGACCCAGTACTTC. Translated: CASSLALGMTGGETQYF.

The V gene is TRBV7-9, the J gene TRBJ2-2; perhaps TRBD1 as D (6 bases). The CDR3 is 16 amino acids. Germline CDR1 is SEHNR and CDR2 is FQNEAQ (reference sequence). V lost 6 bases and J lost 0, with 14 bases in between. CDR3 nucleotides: TGTGCCAGCAGACCAGGGGCCGCGGCGAACACCGGGGAGCTGTTTTTT. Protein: CASRPGAAANTGELFF.

CDR3 DNA: TGCGCCAGCAGCCAAAGGCCGCGGGGCAGTTTTCTTTCCTCTGGGGCCAACGTCCTGACTTTC. Translating gives CASSQRPRGSFLSSGANVLTF. This rearrangement joins TRBV4-3 to TRBJ2-6; a weak D match, TRBD2 (6 bases). V dropped 2 bases and J dropped 0 bases, with 23 bases sitting between them. Germline V gene lookup returns CDR1 LGHNA and CDR2 YSLEER. The CDR3 covers 21 residues.

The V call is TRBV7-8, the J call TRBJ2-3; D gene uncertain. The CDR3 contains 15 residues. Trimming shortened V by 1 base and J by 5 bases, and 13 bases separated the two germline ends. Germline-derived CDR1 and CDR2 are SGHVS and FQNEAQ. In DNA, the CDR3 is TGTGCCAGCAGCTTAGAAGATCTAGGCATAGATACGCAGTATTTT. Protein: CASSLEDLGIDTQYF.

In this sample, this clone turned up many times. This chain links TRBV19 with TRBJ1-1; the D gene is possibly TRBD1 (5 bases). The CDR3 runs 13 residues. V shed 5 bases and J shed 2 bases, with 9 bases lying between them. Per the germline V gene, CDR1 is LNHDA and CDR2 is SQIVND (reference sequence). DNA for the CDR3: TGTGCCAGTAGTTCAGGGCTCAACACTGAAGCTTTCTTT. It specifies CASSSGLNTEAFF.

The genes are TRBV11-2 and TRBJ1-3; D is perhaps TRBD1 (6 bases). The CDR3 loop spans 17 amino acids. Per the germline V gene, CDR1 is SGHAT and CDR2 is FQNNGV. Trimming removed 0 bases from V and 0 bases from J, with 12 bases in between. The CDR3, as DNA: TGTGCCAGCAGCTTAGAGTCTGGGACACACTCTGGAAACACCATATATTTT. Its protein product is CASSLESGTHSGNTIYF.

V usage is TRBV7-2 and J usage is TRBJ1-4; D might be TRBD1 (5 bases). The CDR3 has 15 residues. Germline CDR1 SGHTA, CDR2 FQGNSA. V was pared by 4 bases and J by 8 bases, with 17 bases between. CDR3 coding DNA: TGTGCCAGCAGCTCGCAAAGGGGTGTCGGGGAAAAACTGTTTTTT. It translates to CASSSQRGVGEKLFF.

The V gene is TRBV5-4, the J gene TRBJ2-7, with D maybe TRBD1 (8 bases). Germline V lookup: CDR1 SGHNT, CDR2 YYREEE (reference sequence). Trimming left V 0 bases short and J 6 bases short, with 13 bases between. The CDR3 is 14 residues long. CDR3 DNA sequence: TGTGCCAGCAGCTTGGACAGGGGGGGACGCGAGCAGTACTTC. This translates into CASSLDRGGREQYF.

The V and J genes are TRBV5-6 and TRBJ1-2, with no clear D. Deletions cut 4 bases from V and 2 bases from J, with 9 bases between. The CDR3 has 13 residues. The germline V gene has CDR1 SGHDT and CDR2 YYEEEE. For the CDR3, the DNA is TGTGCCAGCAGCGGCGGAAAGAACTATGGCTACACCTTC. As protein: CASSGGKNYGYTF.

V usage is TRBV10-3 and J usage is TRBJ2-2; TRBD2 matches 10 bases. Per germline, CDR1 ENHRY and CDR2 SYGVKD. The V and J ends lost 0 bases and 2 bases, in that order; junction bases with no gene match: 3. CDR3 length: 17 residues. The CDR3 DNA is TGTGCCATCAGTGAGTCGGCTAGCGGGAGAAACACCGGGGAGCTGTTTTTT. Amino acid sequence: CAISESASGRNTGELFF.

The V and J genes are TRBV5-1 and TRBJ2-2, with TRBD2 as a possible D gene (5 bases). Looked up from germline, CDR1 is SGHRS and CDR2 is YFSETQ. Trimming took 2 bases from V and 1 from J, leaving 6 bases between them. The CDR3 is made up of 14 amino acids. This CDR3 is CASSFSVNTGELFF. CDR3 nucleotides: TGCGCCAGCAGCTTTAGCGTGAACACCGGGGAGCTGTTTTTT.

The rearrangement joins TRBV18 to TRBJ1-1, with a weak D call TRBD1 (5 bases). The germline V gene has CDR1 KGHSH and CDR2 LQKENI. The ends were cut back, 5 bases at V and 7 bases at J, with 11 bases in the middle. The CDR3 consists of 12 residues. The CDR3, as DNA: TGTGCCAGCTCATCCGACAGTTATGAAGCTTTCTTT. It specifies CASSSDSYEAFF.